These T cell receptor beta chains were read from a single sample in a study of T cells in Graves' hyperthyroidism and ophthalmopathy. Via MiXCR, TCRdb re-called the multiplex PCR reads, giving one row per CDR3 protein. The sample has hundreds of thousands of distinct CDR3 sequences, around 15% seen once. The specimen sequenced was blood. These receptors were taken from a woman aged 25 to 39 with Graves' hyperthyroidism. CDR3s leave out the opening cysteine and the closing phenylalanine or tryptophan. The order of the fields is V gene, J gene, clone size, CDR3 protein. Clone size is shown for a subset of rows, as once, few, many or a class of expanded clone.

>TRBV6-1|TRBJ2-5|many
ASSYAGGETQY
>TRBV5-8|TRBJ1-1|many
ASSFSLTRNTEAF
>TRBV7-2|TRBJ2-7|many
ASNPGQVSYEQY
>TRBV3-1|TRBJ2-7|many
ASRGAYEQY
>TRBV12-3/TRBV12-4|TRBJ2-3|NA
ASSLSVEGTDTQY
>TRBV7-9|TRBJ1-1|NA
ASRGSWGPMNTEAF
>TRBV2|TRBJ2-2|many
ASSPISFGELF
>TRBV19|TRBJ2-2|NA
ASSIRFGPYGELF
>TRBV29-1|TRBJ1-1|many
SVGQGYGTEAF
>TRBV6-1|TRBJ1-6|few
ASSDVGGRPLH
>TRBV20-1|TRBJ2-7|many
SARSGLGEQY
>TRBV7-2|TRBJ2-1|many
ASSLAGHNEQF
>TRBV20-1|TRBJ2-3|NA
SAELAGAVDTQY
>TRBV11-2|TRBJ2-1|many
ASSLVPMGHEQF
>TRBV5-6|TRBJ2-5|NA
ASSLGTSGMGTETQY
>TRBV27|TRBJ2-1|many
ASSTMSEFRSYNEQF
>TRBV7-9|TRBJ2-1|NA
ASSWGRGSASAYNEQF
>TRBV5-1|TRBJ2-2|few
ASSLKLAGELF
>TRBV27|TRBJ1-2|few
ASSLNQGALGYT
>TRBV6-1|TRBJ2-7|many
ASSSMTSGRAHEQY
>TRBV12-3/TRBV12-4|TRBJ2-3|NA
ASSDLAGVGTDTQY
>TRBV7-2|TRBJ1-1|few
ASSPLGGSPTMNTEAF